The 25 T cell receptor beta chains presented below share a single source sample, sequenced in a study of shared clonotypes between healthy human individuals. Sequenced by immunoSEQ multiplex PCR; TCRdb stores in-frame clones only, minus some. This sample has millions of clones, with about 95% found just once. CD45RO-negative cells were positively selected for CCR7, leaving out terminally differentiated effector memory CD45RA+ cells. The specimen sequenced was naive CD8+ T cells sorted from blood. The receptors come from a man aged 18 to 29 in good health.

The chain is built from TRBV6-5 and TRBJ2-7; D may correspond to TRBD1 or TRBD2 (7 bases each). Germline assignment: CDR1 MNHEY and CDR2 SVGAGI. There are 13 residues in the CDR3. Trimming removed 8 bases from V and 4 bases from J, with 15 bases in between. The CDR3 region is CASGEGALYEQYF. Here the CDR3 DNA reads TGTGCCAGCGGGGAGGGGGCCCTATACGAGCAGTACTTC.

The J gene is TRBJ2-1, the V gene TRBV4-3, with D maybe TRBD2 (6 bases). This CDR3 region has 16 residues. The V and J ends lost 3 bases and 4 bases respectively, with 16 bases between them. The germline V gene encodes CDR1 LGHNA and CDR2 YSLEER. Written as DNA, the CDR3 is TGCGCCAGCAGCCAGACCCCTGCGGGATTGTACAATGAGCAGTTCTTC. It encodes CASSQTPAGLYNEQFF.

With respect to this clone: An end of the junction does not agree with germline; a read error may underlie this. The chain carries TRBV2 and TRBJ2-7, with 9 bases identical to TRBD1. This CDR3 is 15 amino acids long. Germline CDR1 and CDR2: SNHLY and FYNNEI. The CDR3 DNA is TGTGCCAACAGTCCGCGGGACAGGGACTCCTACGAGCAGTACTTC. It is translated as CANSPRDRDSYEQYF.

The J gene is TRBJ2-7, the V gene TRBV27; TRBD1 matches 7 bases. Trimming removed 7 bases from V and 5 bases from J; junction bases left unmatched: 14. CDR3 size: 15 residues. Germline CDR1 reads MNHEY; CDR2 reads SMNVEV (reference sequence). The CDR3 region is CASKVMTGSMNEQYF. The DNA of the CDR3 is TGTGCCAGCAAAGTGATGACAGGGTCCATGAACGAGCAGTACTTC.

The chain is built from TRBV4-1 and TRBJ2-7; the D gene could be TRBD1 or TRBD2 (6 bases each). V lost 0 bases and J lost 3, with 12 bases in between. Germline V lookup: CDR1 MGHRA, CDR2 YSYEKL. This CDR3 contains 15 residues. CDR3 amino acids: CASSQDSGGFYEQYF. CDR3 sequence (DNA): TGCGCCAGCAGCCAAGATTCCGGGGGCTTCTACGAGCAGTACTTC.

The gene calls are TRBV30 and TRBJ2-5; D perhaps matches TRBD1 (6 bases). Germline V gene data show CDR1 as GTSNPN and CDR2 as SVGIG (reference sequence). The V and J ends lost 0 bases and 2 bases respectively, with 13 bases between them. The CDR3 spans 15 residues. The DNA for the CDR3 is TGTGCCTGGAGTGTCCTGATTACAGGGCAAGAGACCCAGTACTTC. It encodes CAWSVLITGQETQYF.

CDR3 DNA: TGTGCCAGCAGCTTAGACCCTAGCGGGGGGGCAGAGACCCAGTACTTC. It yields the protein CASSLDPSGGAETQYF. J is TRBJ2-5 and V is TRBV7-9, with 12 nucleotides matching TRBD2. CDR1 is SEHNR and CDR2 is FQNEAQ in the germline V gene (reference sequence). V was pared by 1 base and J by 4 bases, with 4 bases of the junction left unmatched. This CDR3 region has 16 residues.

J is TRBJ2-3 and V is TRBV14, with 9 bases aligning to TRBD1. The CDR3 is 15 residues long. CDR1 and CDR2 (germline): SGHDN, FVKESK. Trimming cost V 1 base and J 5 bases; bases outside gene matches: 4. In nucleotides, the CDR3 is TGTGCCAGCAGCCAAGCGACAGGGGGTTTAGATACGCAGTATTTT. Protein sequence: CASSQATGGLDTQYF.

V usage is TRBV29-1 and J usage is TRBJ2-4, with 8 bases matching TRBD2. The CDR3 spans 12 residues. Per germline, CDR1 SQVTM and CDR2 ANQGSEA. The V gene end was trimmed by 6 bases and the J gene end by 6 bases; junction bases not matched to a gene: 4. CDR3 nucleotides: TGCAGCGTGCCGGGACTAGGAAACATTCAGTACTTC. As protein: CSVPGLGNIQYF.

As regards this clone: Other DNA sequences in this specimen translate into the identical CDR3. The rearrangement joins TRBV10-3 to TRBJ2-5; no reliable D call. This CDR3 is built from 12 residues. Germline V gene lookup returns CDR1 ENHRY and CDR2 SYGVKD. Trimming took off 0 bases at V and 5 bases at J, with 4 bases between the two ends. CDR3 amino acids: CAISESGETQYF. The CDR3 DNA sequence: TGTGCCATCAGTGAGTCTGGGGAGACCCAGTACTTC.

This chain links TRBV6-1 with TRBJ2-7; D perhaps matches TRBD2 (5 bases). This CDR3 spans 13 amino acids. Trimming pared 7 bases from V and 0 bases from J, leaving 10 bases between. Germline V lookup: CDR1 MNHNS, CDR2 SASEGT. CDR3 protein: CASNGGTSYEQYF. The CDR3 nucleotides are TGTGCCAGCAATGGAGGAACCTCCTACGAGCAGTACTTC.

The chain is built from TRBV4-2 and TRBJ2-7; D is unclear. CDR3 length: 13 amino acids. Per germline, CDR1 LGHNA and CDR2 YNFKEQ. Trimming left V 1 base short and J 2 bases short, with 6 bases between. CDR3 DNA: TGTGCCAGCAGCCAAGCAGCACCCTACGAGCAGTACTTC. Translated, it gives CASSQAAPYEQYF.

The chain employs TRBV19 and TRBJ2-7, with D uncertain. CDR1 and CDR2 from the germline V gene are LNHDA and SQIVND (reference sequence). V lost 5 bases and J lost 2, with 10 bases in between. The CDR3 runs to 13 residues. Written as DNA, the CDR3 is TGTGCCAGTAGTTTAACGGCGACCTACGAGCAGTACTTC. Its protein is CASSLTATYEQYF.

In its sample, this clone was seen many times. Within the sample, other DNA sequences also encode this same CDR3. This chain uses TRBV9 with TRBJ2-5; 11 bases match TRBD2. V gave up 4 bases and J gave up 5 bases; unmatched junction bases: 7. This CDR3 region has 15 residues. Germline V gene sequence: CDR1 SGDLS, CDR2 YYNGEE. In nucleotides, the CDR3 is TGTGCCAGCAGCTACTCCCTAGCGGGAGGCGAGACCCAGTACTTC. It codes for CASSYSLAGGETQYF.

Comment on this clone: This specimen includes other DNA sequences encoding the same CDR3. The chain employs TRBV27 and TRBJ1-1; 10 nucleotides line up with TRBD1. This CDR3 comprises 14 residues. The J segment lost 0 bases and the V segment lost 6 bases, leaving 1 base of the junction unmatched. Germline-derived CDR1 and CDR2 are MNHEY and SMNVEV (reference sequence). The CDR3 reads CASRDRGMNTEAFF. CDR3 sequence (DNA): TGTGCCAGCAGGGACAGGGGGATGAACACTGAAGCTTTCTTT.

CDR3 sequence reads: CASSLINSYLYGYTF. The CDR3 nucleotides read TGTGCCAGCAGTTTAATAAACAGCTACCTCTATGGCTACACCTTC. This chain uses TRBV28 with TRBJ1-2; the D is unclear. Trimming shortened V by 2 bases and J by 4 bases, and 14 bases separated the two germline ends. The CDR3 contains 15 residues. Germline V gene lookup returns CDR1 MDHEN and CDR2 SYDVKM.

This chain uses TRBV19 with TRBJ2-7, with D maybe TRBD1 (5 bases). V gave up 3 bases and J gave up 3 bases, with 18 bases separating them. CDR3 size: 16 residues. In germline, CDR1 is LNHDA, CDR2 SQIVND (reference sequence). The CDR3 nucleotides are TGTGCCAGTAGTATCGGTTGGGGCAGAGAGGACTACGAGCAGTACTTC. Its translation is CASSIGWGREDYEQYF.

The J gene is TRBJ1-5, the V gene TRBV28; D is possibly TRBD1 (6 bases). Germline CDR1 MDHEN, CDR2 SYDVKM. CDR3 length equals 15 residues. V was trimmed by 6 bases and J by 3 bases, leaving 15 bases between them. CDR3 sequence (DNA): TGTGCCAGCAGCCAGGTGACAGGTGACAATCAGCCCCAGCATTTT. This codes for CASSQVTGDNQPQHF. Combining the CDR3 with reference TRBV28 and TRBJ1-5 gives the whole variable domain DVKVTQSSRYLVKRTGEKVFLECVQDMDHENMFWYRQDPGLGLRLIYFSYDVKMKEKGDIPEGYSVSREKKERFSLILESASTNQTSMYLCASSQVTGDNQPQHFGDGTRLSIL.

The chain joins TRBV7-8 to TRBJ2-1; D unresolved. This CDR3 spans 13 amino acids. CDR1 is SGHVS and CDR2 is FQNEAQ in the germline V gene. Trimming cost V 5 bases and J 5 bases, with 10 bases left between them. The CDR3 protein is CASSPEPHNEQFF. The CDR3 coding sequence is TGTGCCAGCAGCCCTGAGCCCCACAATGAGCAGTTCTTC.

As concerns this clone: Additional DNA sequences in this sample encode the identical CDR3. The V gene is TRBV27, the J gene TRBJ2-2; no reliable D call. Between the trimmed V and J ends, which lost 2 bases and 6 bases, there was a span of 7 bases. The CDR3 sequence is 13 residues long. From germline, CDR1 is MNHEY and CDR2 SMNVEV (reference sequence). The CDR3 coding sequence is TGTGCCAGCAGTTTAGTAGGGTCCGGGGAGCTGTTTTTT. This sequence encodes CASSLVGSGELFF.

This chain joins TRBV4-3 and TRBJ1-2; D is uncertain. The CDR3 is made up of 14 amino acids. The V gene lost 0 bases and the J gene lost 4 bases, with 9 bases spanning the gap. Germline lookup yields CDR1 LGHNA and CDR2 YSLEER. In nucleotides, the CDR3 is TGCGCCAGCAGCCAAGATAGAGGGATCTATGGCTACACCTTC. Amino acid sequence: CASSQDRGIYGYTF.

The table lists this clone with a count of one. J is TRBJ2-1 and V is TRBV6-6; TRBD1 might be the D (5 bases). The CDR3 is made up of 15 amino acids. Trimming removed 0 bases at V and 8 bases at J, with 14 bases between. Germline V gene sequence: CDR1 MNHNY, CDR2 SVGAGI (reference sequence). This CDR3 reads CASSYSWQGGDEQFF. The DNA of the CDR3 is TGTGCCAGCAGTTACTCTTGGCAGGGTGGCGATGAGCAGTTCTTC.

This chain uses TRBV19 with TRBJ1-5; D is unresolved. V gave up 1 base and J gave up 5 bases, with 12 bases separating them. CDR1 is LNHDA and CDR2 is SQIVND in the germline V gene (reference sequence). This CDR3 contains 15 residues. CDR3 in DNA: TGTGCCAGTAGTATAGTTCCTGGTCCTTATCAGCCCCAGCATTTT. This codes for CASSIVPGPYQPQHF. Supplemented by reference TRBV19 and TRBJ1-5, the full variable domain reads DGGITQSPKYLFRKEGQNVTLSCEQNLNHDAMYWYRQDPGQGLRLIYYSQIVNDFQKGDIAEGYSVSREKKESFPLTVTSAQKNPTAFYLCASSIVPGPYQPQHFGDGTRLSIL.

This chain joins TRBV6-5 and TRBJ2-1; D is possibly TRBD2 (6 bases). Germline V lookup: CDR1 MNHEY, CDR2 SVGAGI. CDR3 length: 13 residues. Between the trimmed V and J ends, which lost 1 base and 7 bases, there was a span of 8 bases. CDR3 DNA: TGTGCCAGCAGTTACTTTGCGGGGAATGAGCAGTTCTTC. Translation gives CASSYFAGNEQFF.

The CDR3 loop reads CASRPGHLNTEAFF. CDR3 nucleotide sequence: TGTGCCAGCAGGCCGGGACATCTAAACACTGAAGCTTTCTTT. This chain connects TRBV27 to TRBJ1-1; D is possibly TRBD1 (6 bases). V gave up 6 bases and J gave up 2 bases, with 13 bases separating them. This CDR3 is built from 14 residues. The germline gives CDR1 MNHEY, CDR2 SMNVEV (reference sequence).